Listed below are T cell receptor beta chains from one sample, sequenced in a study of cytomegalovirus exposure and HLA in healthy donors. The method was immunoSEQ multiplex PCR; TCRdb's version includes in-frame clones alone and lacks a portion of them. Among more than 60,000 clones listed, 96% were seen once. The sample consisted of PBMCs. All receptors derive from a woman in her late teens or twenties in good health and CMV-seropositive. Each CDR3 is given with its conserved first and last residue. The order of the fields is J gene, clone size, D gene, V gene, CDR3 protein, CDR3 DNA. D genes are given only for firm matches. For some rows the clone size is stated as once, few or many, or as a class when expanded; others skip it.

J: TRBJ2-1; size: NA; D: TRBD1; V: TRBV7-2; CDR3: CASSPDREQFF; DNA: TGTGCCAGCAGCCCGGACAGGGAGCAGTTCTTC
J: TRBJ1-2; size: NA; D: TRBD1; V: TRBV19; CDR3: CASRTGTDGYTF; DNA: TGTGCCAGTCGGACAGGGACGGATGGCTACACCTTC
J: TRBJ2-3; size: NA; D: NA; V: TRBV20-1; CDR3: CSANSVTQYF; DNA: TGCAGTGCTAATAGCGTTACGCAGTATTTT
J: TRBJ1-5; size: NA; D: NA; V: TRBV7-2; CDR3: CASSLEGRGKQPQHF; DNA: TGTGCCAGCAGCTTAGAGGGCCGGGGGAAGCAGCCCCAGCATTTT
J: TRBJ2-3; size: NA; D: TRBD1; V: TRBV2; CDR3: CASSSGTASTDTQYF; DNA: TGTGCCAGCAGTTCCGGGACAGCTAGCACAGATACGCAGTATTTT
J: TRBJ2-2; size: NA; D: TRBD2; V: TRBV5-1; CDR3: CASSPGTSGSYTGELFF; DNA: TGCGCCAGCAGCCCGGGGACTAGCGGGAGCTACACCGGGGAGCTGTTTTTT
J: TRBJ1-1; size: NA; D: NA; V: TRBV30; CDR3: CAWSVGSITGTEAFF; DNA: TGTGCCTGGAGTGTAGGCAGTATAACGGGGACTGAAGCTTTCTTT
J: TRBJ2-4; size: NA; D: NA; V: TRBV6-5; CDR3: CASSYGGSSNIQYF; DNA: TGTGCCAGCAGTTACGGTGGGAGTTCAAACATTCAGTACTTC
J: TRBJ2-1; size: NA; D: NA; V: TRBV13; CDR3: CASSNYRDSLANEQFF; DNA: TGTGCCAGCAGCAACTACCGGGACTCACTCGCCAATGAGCAGTTCTTC
J: TRBJ2-6; size: NA; D: NA; V: TRBV2; CDR3: CASSDYSGANVLTF; DNA: TGTGCCAGCAGTGACTACTCTGGGGCCAACGTCCTGACTTTC
J: TRBJ2-7; size: NA; D: TRBD2; V: TRBV4-3; CDR3: CASSFGLAGGPEQYF; DNA: TGCGCCAGCAGCTTCGGACTAGCGGGAGGGCCCGAGCAGTACTTC
J: TRBJ2-2; size: NA; D: NA; V: TRBV28; CDR3: CASSLEAGELFF; DNA: TGTGCCAGCAGTTTAGAGGCCGGGGAGCTGTTTTTT
J: TRBJ2-7; size: NA; D: TRBD2; V: TRBV7-8; CDR3: CASSLVLAGGYEQYF; DNA: TGTGCCAGCAGCTTAGTTCTAGCGGGAGGATACGAGCAGTACTTC
J: TRBJ2-5; size: few; D: NA; V: TRBV18; CDR3: CASSSTVQETQYF; DNA: TGTGCCAGCTCATCGACAGTCCAGGAGACCCAGTACTTC
J: TRBJ2-7; size: NA; D: NA; V: TRBV11-3; CDR3: CASSWGGTAYEQYF; DNA: TGTGCCAGCAGCTGGGGTGGGACTGCCTACGAGCAGTACTTC
J: TRBJ2-2; size: NA; D: NA; V: TRBV27; CDR3: CASSLRAGHTLSPNTGELFF; DNA: TGTGCCAGCAGTTTGCGAGCGGGTCACACTCTCAGCCCGAACACCGGGGAGCTGTTTTTT
J: TRBJ1-2; size: NA; D: NA; V: TRBV10-2; CDR3: CASTQGTYGYTF; DNA: TGCGCCAGCACCCAGGGCACCTATGGCTACACCTTC
J: TRBJ2-7; size: NA; D: TRBD1; V: TRBV28; CDR3: CASSFPRTGAGEQYF; DNA: TGTGCCAGCAGTTTCCCCCGGACAGGGGCGGGCGAGCAGTACTTC
J: TRBJ1-2; size: NA; D: NA; V: TRBV4-2; CDR3: CASSQVLGRMDYTF; DNA: TGTGCCAGCAGCCAAGTCCTCGGGAGAATGGACTACACCTTC
J: TRBJ2-3; size: NA; D: NA; V: TRBV4-1; CDR3: CASSQVLNTDTQYF; DNA: TGCGCCAGCAGCCAAGTTCTAAACACAGATACGCAGTATTTT
J: TRBJ2-1; size: NA; D: TRBD2; V: TRBV6-6; CDR3: CASIHRASGSNEQFF; DNA: TGTGCCAGCATCCACAGGGCTAGCGGGAGCAATGAGCAGTTCTTC
J: TRBJ2-3; size: NA; D: NA; V: TRBV7-2; CDR3: CASSSEYTQYF; DNA: TGTGCCAGCAGTAGTGAATATACGCAGTATTTT
J: TRBJ1-2; size: NA; D: NA; V: TRBV4-1; CDR3: CASSQPGRVGGSRSYGYTF; DNA: TGCGCCAGCAGCCAACCGGGGAGGGTTGGAGGCAGCCGATCTTATGGCTACACCTTC
J: TRBJ2-7; size: NA; D: NA; V: TRBV21-1; CDR3: CASSTKTGTCEQYF; DNA: TGTGCCAGCAGCACAAAAACAGGGACCTGCGAGCAGTACTTC
J: TRBJ2-1; size: few; D: TRBD2; V: TRBV18; CDR3: CASSPGGEEQFF; DNA: TGTGCCAGCTCACCGGGAGGGGAGGAGCAGTTCTTC
J: TRBJ1-2; size: NA; D: NA; V: TRBV4-2; CDR3: CASSQTQGTNYGYTF; DNA: TGTGCCAGCAGCCAAACACAGGGAACCAACTATGGCTACACCTTC
J: TRBJ2-1; size: NA; D: NA; V: TRBV9; CDR3: CASSVAPAGGLQDNEQFF; DNA: TGTGCCAGCAGCGTAGCCCCAGCGGGTGGACTCCAAGACAATGAGCAGTTCTTC
J: TRBJ1-1; size: NA; D: TRBD1; V: TRBV11-2; CDR3: CASSQAGTGGWGNTEAFF; DNA: TGTGCCAGCAGCCAGGCCGGGACAGGGGGGTGGGGGAACACTGAAGCTTTCTTT
J: TRBJ2-7; size: NA; D: TRBD1; V: TRBV10-3; CDR3: CAIDRWDRGPYEQYF; DNA: TGTGCCATCGACCGCTGGGACAGGGGGCCTTACGAGCAGTACTTC
J: TRBJ2-1; size: NA; D: NA; V: TRBV4-3; CDR3: CASSQGTYVGDEQFF; DNA: TGCGCCAGCAGCCAAGGAACCTACGTCGGTGATGAGCAGTTCTTC
J: TRBJ2-7; size: NA; D: TRBD1; V: TRBV2; CDR3: CASSGTGEGEQYF; DNA: TGTGCCAGCTCCGGGACAGGGGAGGGCGAGCAGTACTTC
J: TRBJ2-5; size: NA; D: TRBD2; V: TRBV7-2; CDR3: CASSSPLAGVGETQYF; DNA: TGTGCCAGCAGCTCCCCCCTAGCGGGAGTTGGGGAGACCCAGTACTTC